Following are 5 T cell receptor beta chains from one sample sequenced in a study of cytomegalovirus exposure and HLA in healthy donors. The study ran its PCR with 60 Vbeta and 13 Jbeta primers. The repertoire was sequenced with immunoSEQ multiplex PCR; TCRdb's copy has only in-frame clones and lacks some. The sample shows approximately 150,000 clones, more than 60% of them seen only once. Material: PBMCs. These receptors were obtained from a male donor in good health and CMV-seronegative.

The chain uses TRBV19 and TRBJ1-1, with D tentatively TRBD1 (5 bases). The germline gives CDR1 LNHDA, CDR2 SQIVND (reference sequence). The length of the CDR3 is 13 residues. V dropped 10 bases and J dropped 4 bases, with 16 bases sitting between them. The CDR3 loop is CAISMGGATEAFF. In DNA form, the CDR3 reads TGTGCCATAAGTATGGGAGGGGCCACTGAAGCTTTCTTT.

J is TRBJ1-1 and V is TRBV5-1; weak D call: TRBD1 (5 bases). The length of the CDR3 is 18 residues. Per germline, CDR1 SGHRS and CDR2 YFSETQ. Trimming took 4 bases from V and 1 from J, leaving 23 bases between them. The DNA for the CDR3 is TGCGCCAGCAGCGAAGGAGGCGCGGGATTAGGGGCGAACACTGAAGCTTTCTTT. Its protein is CASSEGGAGLGANTEAFF.

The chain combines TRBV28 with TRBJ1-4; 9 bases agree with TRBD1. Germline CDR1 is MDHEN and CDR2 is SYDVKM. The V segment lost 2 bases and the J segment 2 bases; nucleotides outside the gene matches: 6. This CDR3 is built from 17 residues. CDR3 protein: CASSLVTGGATNEKLFF. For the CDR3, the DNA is TGTGCCAGCAGTTTAGTCACAGGGGGCGCGACTAATGAAAAACTGTTTTTT.

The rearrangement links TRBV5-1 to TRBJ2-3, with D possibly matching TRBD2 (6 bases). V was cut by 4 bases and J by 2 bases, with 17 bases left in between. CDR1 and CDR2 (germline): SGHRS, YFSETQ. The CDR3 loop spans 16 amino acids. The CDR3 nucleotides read TGCGCCAGCAGCCTAGGGGCGGGATGGGCCACAGATACGCAGTATTTT. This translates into CASSLGAGWATDTQYF.

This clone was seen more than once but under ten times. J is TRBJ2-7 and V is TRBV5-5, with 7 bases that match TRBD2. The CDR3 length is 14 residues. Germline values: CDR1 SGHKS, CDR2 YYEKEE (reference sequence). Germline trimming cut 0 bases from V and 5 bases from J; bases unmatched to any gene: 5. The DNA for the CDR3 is TGTGCCAGCAGCTTGGGTGGACTAGGGAACGAGCAGTACTTC. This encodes CASSLGGLGNEQYF.